What follows are 6 T cell receptor beta chains derived from one specimen sequenced in a study of blood T cell repertoires in COVID-19 (dated by TCRdb to 2018 to 2021). Receptor amplification or capture employed the immunoSEQ multiplex PCR assay. In its TCRdb copy, this immuneACCESS table keeps in-frame sequences only and misses some clones. Where compared with another copy, unresolved V genes explain less than half of these, and the others have no known cause. The sample includes about 120,000 clones, with roughly 80% observed a single time. Less than 7.5% of the sample rests with the top ten. The sequenced sample was peripheral blood. The receptors were sampled from a man in his sixties or seventies with acute or convalescent COVID-19.

This clone occurred once. The chain carries TRBV11-2 and TRBJ2-5; 13 bases are shared with TRBD2. Germline V gives CDR1 SGHAT, CDR2 FQNNGV. Trimming cost V 5 bases and J 3 bases; bases outside gene matches: 6. The CDR3 loop spans 16 amino acids. Here the CDR3 reads CASSQGTSGVEETQYF. Written as DNA, the CDR3 is TGTGCCAGCAGCCAGGGGACTAGCGGGGTTGAAGAGACCCAGTACTTC. The whole variable domain, remainder taken from reference TRBV11-2 and TRBJ2-5, is EAGVAQSPRYKIIEKRQSVAFWCNPISGHATLYWYQQILGQGPKLLIQFQNNGVVDDSQLPKDRFSAERLKGVDSTLKIQPAKLEDSAVYLCASSQGTSGVEETQYFGPGTRLLVL.

The V and J genes are TRBV14 and TRBJ2-7, with 7 bases lining up with TRBD2. Germline V gene lookup returns CDR1 SGHDN and CDR2 FVKESK. V lost 6 bases and J lost 3; bases outside the gene matches: 11. The CDR3 spans 15 residues. The CDR3 loop is CASSGGASGFYEQYF. CDR3 sequence (DNA): TGTGCCAGCAGTGGCGGGGCTAGCGGATTCTACGAGCAGTACTTC.

The J gene is TRBJ2-7, the V gene TRBV12-3 or TRBV12-4; tentatively, D is TRBD1 (6 bases). This CDR3 has 13 amino acids. V lost 5 bases, J lost 3 bases, and 11 bases lay in between. The CDR3 region is CASSVDRNYEQYF. The CDR3 coding sequence is TGTGCCAGCAGTGTGGACAGAAACTACGAGCAGTACTTC.

The gene calls are TRBV7-2 and TRBJ1-5; maybe TRBD1 (6 bases). The CDR3 is made up of 15 amino acids. Trimming removed 0 bases at V and 6 bases at J, with 12 bases between. Looked up from germline, CDR1 is SGHTA and CDR2 is FQGNSA. The CDR3, as DNA: TGTGCCAGCAGCTTAGCTAGCACAGGGTTTCAGCCCCAGCATTTT. This codes for CASSLASTGFQPQHF. The full variable domain, with the rest looked up from reference TRBV7-2 and TRBJ1-5, is GAGVSQSPSNKVTEKGKDVELRCDPISGHTALYWYRQSLGQGLEFLIYFQGNSAPDKSGLPSDRFSAERTGGSVSTLTIQRTQQEDSAVYLCASSLASTGFQPQHFGDGTRLSIL.

The chain joins TRBV7-2 to TRBJ2-7, with D perhaps TRBD2 (5 bases). CDR1 and CDR2 from the germline V gene are SGHTA and FQGNSA. This CDR3 has 14 residues. The V end was cut by 4 bases, the J end by 4 bases, with 14 bases between. The DNA for the CDR3 is TGTGCCAGCAGCTCCCCGGTGAGGGCTTACGAGCAGTACTTC. Its protein product is CASSSPVRAYEQYF.

This chain joins TRBV2 and TRBJ2-7, with D unresolved. The germline V and J ends were trimmed by 6 bases and 3 bases, with 9 bases remaining between them. Per germline, CDR1 SNHLY and CDR2 FYNNEI. The CDR3 spans 12 residues. CDR3 in amino acids: CASSGTYYEQYF. The CDR3 region has the DNA TGTGCCAGCAGCGGTACCTACTACGAGCAGTACTTC.